The 22 T cell receptor beta chains in this list originate from one sample, sequenced in a study of blood T cell repertoires in COVID-19. Assay used: immunoSEQ multiplex PCR; TCRdb lists only in-frame clones, some missing. The table shows about 300,000 clones, with 86% occurring only once. Sequencing input: PBMCs or T cells enriched from blood (not recorded which). The source is a woman aged 18-29 years who had recovered from COVID-19.

The rearrangement uses TRBV6-5 and TRBJ2-3; TRBD2 matches 8 bases. The trim removed 11 bases at V and 1 base at J, leaving 8 bases unmatched. Germline V gene data show CDR1 as MNHEY and CDR2 as SVGAGI. The CDR3 has 14 amino acids. CDR3: CAANGGAGTDTQYF. The CDR3 DNA reads TGTGCCGCCAACGGGGGGGCGGGCACAGATACGCAGTATTTT.

V and J are TRBV12-5 and TRBJ1-2; TRBD1 agrees at 8 bases. This CDR3 has 15 amino acids. V dropped 5 bases and J dropped 1; count of bases not matched to a gene: 6. The germline V gene encodes CDR1 LGHNT and CDR2 FRNRAP. The CDR3 protein is CASGPDRERNYGYTF. The CDR3 DNA reads as TGTGCTAGTGGTCCGGACAGGGAACGTAACTATGGCTACACCTTC.

This chain uses TRBV29-1 with TRBJ1-1, with D unresolved. CDR1 SQVTM and CDR2 ANQGSEA come from the germline V gene. The CDR3 is 12 residues long. Trimming removed 3 bases at V and 3 bases at J, with 8 bases between. The CDR3 DNA reads as TGCAGCGTTGATAAGGGAGACACTGAAGCTTTCTTT. The encoded protein is CSVDKGDTEAFF.

V usage is TRBV7-9 and J usage is TRBJ2-7; 8 bases map to TRBD1. The CDR3 is made up of 14 amino acids. Trimming took 5 bases from V and 6 from J; bases not matched to a gene: 9. Germline lookup yields CDR1 SEHNR and CDR2 FQNEAQ (reference sequence). CDR3 loop: CASSTAGTGREQYF. CDR3 nucleotides: TGTGCCAGCAGCACCGCCGGGACAGGTCGCGAGCAGTACTTC.

This clone occurred once. The gene calls are TRBV27 and TRBJ2-1; 8 bases match TRBD1. The CDR3 is made up of 13 amino acids. The V and J ends lost 3 bases and 13 bases, in that order; junction bases with no gene match: 8. Germline V gives CDR1 MNHEY, CDR2 SMNVEV (reference sequence). The CDR3 region has the DNA TGTGCCAGCAGTTTTATCGGGACAGGCTTACAGTTCTTC. Protein: CASSFIGTGLQFF.

CDR3 region: CASSLGQGGTEAFF. CDR3 in DNA: TGTGCCAGCAGCTTGGGACAGGGGGGCACTGAAGCTTTCTTT. This sequence joins TRBV5-8 and TRBJ1-1; the match to TRBD1 covers 9 bases. V was clipped by 0 bases and J by 4 bases; unmatched bases: 1. CDR1 is SGHTS and CDR2 is YDEGEE in the germline V gene. The CDR3 totals 14 residues.

This chain uses TRBV25-1 with TRBJ1-2; 10 bases match TRBD1. V lost 7 bases to trimming and J lost 4 bases; unmatched junction nucleotides: 6. The length of the CDR3 is 14 residues. The V gene's germline CDR1 is MGHDK and CDR2 SYGVNS. The CDR3 coding sequence is TGTGCCAGCAACCCGGGGACAGGGGTCTATGGCTACACCTTC. Translated, it gives CASNPGTGVYGYTF.

Only a few counts were recorded for this clone. The chain recombines TRBV30 with TRBJ1-2, with 8 bases fitting TRBD1. CDR3 length equals 13 residues. CDR1 and CDR2 (germline): GTSNPN, SVGIG (reference sequence). V lost 3 bases, J lost 8 bases, and 8 bases stayed unmatched. The CDR3 spells CAWRDRGREGYTF. The CDR3 nucleotides are TGTGCCTGGAGAGACAGGGGACGAGAAGGCTACACCTTC.

The chain employs TRBV3-1 (or the pseudogene TRBV3-2) and TRBJ2-5, with TRBD2 matching over 8 bases. Germline CDR1 reads LGHDT; CDR2 reads YNNKEL (reference sequence). Unmatched junction bases numbered 6, after V lost 4 bases and J lost 2 bases. There are 15 residues in the CDR3. CDR3 protein: CASSRTGTRQETQYF. In nucleotides, the CDR3 is TGTGCCAGCAGCCGAACCGGGACTAGGCAAGAGACCCAGTACTTC.

The chain recombines TRBV27 with TRBJ1-5; TRBD1 matches at 7 bases. V trimming: 5 bases; J trimming: 3 bases; junction bases outside the gene matches: 10. The germline CDR1 and CDR2 sequences are MNHEY and SMNVEV (reference sequence). The CDR3 totals 16 residues. CDR3 in amino acids: CASSQMTGSYNQPQHF. The CDR3 bases are TGTGCCAGCAGTCAGATGACAGGGAGCTACAATCAGCCCCAGCATTTT.

J is TRBJ2-7 and V is TRBV7-9, with 7 bases matching TRBD1. CDR1 is SEHNR, CDR2 FQNEAQ, per germline (reference sequence). This CDR3 contains 15 residues. Germline trimming cut 5 bases from V and 3 bases from J; bases unmatched to any gene: 10. Written as DNA, the CDR3 is TGTGCCAGCAGCCTCGGACAGGTTGGGTACTACGAGCAGTACTTC. This gives the protein CASSLGQVGYYEQYF.

CDR3 sequence reads: CASSPVANSYNEQFF. The CDR3 DNA sequence: TGTGCCAGCAGCCCCGTAGCGAACTCCTACAATGAGCAGTTCTTC. The V call is TRBV7-3, the J call TRBJ2-1; TRBD2 might be the D (5 bases). Trimming removed 5 bases from V and 0 bases from J, with 11 bases in between. The CDR3 has 15 residues. Per the germline V gene, CDR1 is SGHTA and CDR2 is FQGTGA.

CDR3 sequence: CASSFDRGPNEQFF. CDR3 coding DNA: TGTGCCAGCAGTTTCGACAGGGGGCCCAATGAGCAGTTCTTC. The rearrangement links TRBV27 to TRBJ2-1, with 10 bases that match TRBD1. Germline lookup yields CDR1 MNHEY and CDR2 SMNVEV (reference sequence). This CDR3 contains 14 residues. V was pared by 3 bases and J by 6 bases, with 2 bases of the junction left unmatched.

The table lists this clone with a count of one. The chain uses TRBV23-1 and TRBJ2-3; possibly TRBD1 for D (6 bases). TRBV23-1 is filed as an ORF, its function uncertain. With 0 bases removed from V and 9 bases from J, the gap between germline ends came to 19 bases. CDR3 length: 16 amino acids. The CDR3 here is CASSQSKNRAPGTQYF. DNA for the CDR3: TGCGCCAGCAGTCAATCTAAGAACAGGGCACCGGGGACGCAGTATTTT.

The CDR3 DNA is TGTGCCAGCAGCCCAACGACAGGGTTGACTGAAGCTTTCTTT. It encodes CASSPTTGLTEAFF. This chain joins TRBV11-2 and TRBJ1-1, with 7 bases that match TRBD1. The germline CDR1 and CDR2 sequences are SGHAT and FQNNGV. This CDR3 has 14 residues. Trimming cost V 5 bases and J 5 bases; bases outside gene matches: 8. Supplemented by reference TRBV11-2 and TRBJ1-1, the full variable domain reads EAGVAQSPRYKIIEKRQSVAFWCNPISGHATLYWYQQILGQGPKLLIQFQNNGVVDDSQLPKDRFSAERLKGVDSTLKIQPAKLEDSAVYLCASSPTTGLTEAFFGQGTRLTVV.

The chain is built from TRBV28 and TRBJ1-1, with D uncertain. The CDR3 sequence is 15 residues long. V shed 3 bases and J shed 5 bases, with 16 bases lying between them. Germline CDR1 and CDR2: MDHEN and SYDVKM. CDR3 bases: TGTGCCAGCAGTTTGGAGGATTCGGGCAGGACTGAAGCTTTCTTT. Translation: CASSLEDSGRTEAFF.

The CDR3 protein is CASSDWGRRGQKGYTF. In nucleotides, the CDR3 is TGTGCCAGCAGTGACTGGGGCCGGCGGGGCCAAAAAGGCTACACCTTC. The V call is TRBV2, the J call TRBJ1-2; D may be TRBD1 (5 bases). V lost 3 bases and J 8 bases, leaving 22 bases between the germline ends. Per germline, CDR1 SNHLY and CDR2 FYNNEI. The CDR3 spans 16 residues.

V gene TRBV5-4 combines with J gene TRBJ1-1; D gene ambiguous. This CDR3 spans 14 amino acids. Between the trimmed V and J ends, which lost 1 base and 1 base, there was a span of 8 bases. In germline, CDR1 is SGHNT, CDR2 YYREEE (reference sequence). In nucleotides, the CDR3 is TGTGCCAGCAGCTTGAAGGAGAGGAACACTGAAGCTTTCTTT. It encodes CASSLKERNTEAFF.

This chain links TRBV6-2 or TRBV6-3 with TRBJ2-4, with a weak D call TRBD2 (5 bases). CDR1 and CDR2 from the germline V gene are MNHEY and SVGEGT. V shed 6 bases and J shed 8 bases, with 17 bases lying between them. The CDR3 spans 14 residues. CDR3 bases: TGTGCCAGCAGCAAGATAAGACCGGAGGACATTCAGTACTTC. Protein: CASSKIRPEDIQYF.

The rearrangement joins TRBV7-2 to TRBJ2-1, with a tentative D call TRBD1 (5 bases). CDR1 is SGHTA and CDR2 is FQGNSA in the germline V gene. V was pared by 7 bases and J by 3 bases, with 10 bases between. The CDR3 sequence is 13 residues long. The CDR3 DNA reads as TGTGCCAGCAAAGGGGTAAGCTACAATGAGCAGTTCTTC. It yields the protein CASKGVSYNEQFF.

The V gene is TRBV19, the J gene TRBJ1-2, with TRBD1 matching 8 bases. Per germline, CDR1 LNHDA and CDR2 SQIVND (reference sequence). Losses at the gene ends were 6 bases for V and 6 bases for J; bases not matched to a gene: 9. This CDR3 contains 14 residues. CDR3 bases: TGTGCCAGTAGCCAGGCAGGGGGCGACAATGGCTACACCTTC. It encodes CASSQAGGDNGYTF.

The V and J genes are TRBV9 and TRBJ1-1; the D is unclear. The CDR3 has 15 amino acids. The germline V and J ends were trimmed by 0 bases and 0 bases, with 9 bases remaining between them. The V gene's germline CDR1 is SGDLS and CDR2 YYNGEE. This CDR3 is CASSVDLSLNTEAFF. The DNA for the CDR3 is TGTGCCAGCAGCGTAGATTTGAGCTTGAACACTGAAGCTTTCTTT.